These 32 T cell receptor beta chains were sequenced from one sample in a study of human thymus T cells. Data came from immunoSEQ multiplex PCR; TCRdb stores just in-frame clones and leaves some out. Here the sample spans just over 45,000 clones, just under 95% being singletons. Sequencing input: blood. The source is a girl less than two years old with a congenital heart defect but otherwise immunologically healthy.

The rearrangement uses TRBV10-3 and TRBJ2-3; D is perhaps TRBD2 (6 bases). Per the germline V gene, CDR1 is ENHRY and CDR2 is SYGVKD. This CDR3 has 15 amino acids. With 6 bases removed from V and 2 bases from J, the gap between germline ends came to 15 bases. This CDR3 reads CAIRESGTDTDTQYF. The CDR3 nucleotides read TGTGCCATCAGAGAATCCGGGACTGACACAGATACGCAGTATTTT.

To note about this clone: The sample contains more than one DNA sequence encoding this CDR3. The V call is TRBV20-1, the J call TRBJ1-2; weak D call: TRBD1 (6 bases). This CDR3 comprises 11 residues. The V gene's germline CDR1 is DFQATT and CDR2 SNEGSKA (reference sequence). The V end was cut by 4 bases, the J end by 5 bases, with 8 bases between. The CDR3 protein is CSAKGGYGYTF. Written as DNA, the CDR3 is TGCAGTGCTAAAGGGGGGTATGGCTACACCTTC.

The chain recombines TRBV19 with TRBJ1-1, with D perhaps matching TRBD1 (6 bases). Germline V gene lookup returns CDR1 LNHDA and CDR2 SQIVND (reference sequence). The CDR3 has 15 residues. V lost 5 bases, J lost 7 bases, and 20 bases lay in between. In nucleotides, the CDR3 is TGTGCCAGTAGTCCCCTGGGGACATACGCTAATGAAGCTTTCTTT. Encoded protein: CASSPLGTYANEAFF.

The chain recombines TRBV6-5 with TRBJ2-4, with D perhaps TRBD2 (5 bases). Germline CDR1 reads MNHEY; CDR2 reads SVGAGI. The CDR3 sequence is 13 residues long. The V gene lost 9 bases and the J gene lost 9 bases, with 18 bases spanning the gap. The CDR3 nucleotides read TGTGCCAGTTGGGAGCCTACATGGGGCATTCAGTACTTC. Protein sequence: CASWEPTWGIQYF.

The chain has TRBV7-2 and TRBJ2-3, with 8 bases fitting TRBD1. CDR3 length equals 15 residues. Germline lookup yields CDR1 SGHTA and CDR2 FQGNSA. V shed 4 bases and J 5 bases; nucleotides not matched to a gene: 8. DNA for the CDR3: TGTGCCAGCAGCTCTCGACAGGGGATAAGAGATACGCAGTATTTT. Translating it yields CASSSRQGIRDTQYF.

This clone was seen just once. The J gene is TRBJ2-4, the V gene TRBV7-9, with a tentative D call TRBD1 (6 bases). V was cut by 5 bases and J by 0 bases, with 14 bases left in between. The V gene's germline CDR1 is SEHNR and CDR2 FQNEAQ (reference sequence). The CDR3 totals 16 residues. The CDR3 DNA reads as TGTGCCAGCAGCCCGGGACACCTACTAGCCAAAAACATTCAGTACTTC. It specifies CASSPGHLLAKNIQYF.

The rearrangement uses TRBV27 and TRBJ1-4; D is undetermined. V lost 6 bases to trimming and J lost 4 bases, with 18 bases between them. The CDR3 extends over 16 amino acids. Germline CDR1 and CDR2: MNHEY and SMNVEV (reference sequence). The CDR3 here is CASSFGIRRYNEKLFF. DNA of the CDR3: TGTGCCAGCAGCTTCGGTATCAGACGGTATAATGAAAAACTGTTTTTT.

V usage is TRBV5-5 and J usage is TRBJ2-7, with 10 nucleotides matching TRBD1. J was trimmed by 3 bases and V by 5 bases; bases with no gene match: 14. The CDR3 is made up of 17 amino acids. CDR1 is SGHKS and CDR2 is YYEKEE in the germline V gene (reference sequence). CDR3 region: CASRFHPGTGVYYEQYF. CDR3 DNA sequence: TGTGCCAGCAGGTTCCACCCGGGGACAGGGGTTTACTACGAGCAGTACTTC.

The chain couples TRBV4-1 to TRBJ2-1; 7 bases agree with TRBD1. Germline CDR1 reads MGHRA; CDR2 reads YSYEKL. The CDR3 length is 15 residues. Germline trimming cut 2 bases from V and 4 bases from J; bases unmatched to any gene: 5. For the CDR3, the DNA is TGCGCCAGCAGCCAACCGGGACAGTTGTACAATGAGCAGTTCTTC. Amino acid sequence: CASSQPGQLYNEQFF.

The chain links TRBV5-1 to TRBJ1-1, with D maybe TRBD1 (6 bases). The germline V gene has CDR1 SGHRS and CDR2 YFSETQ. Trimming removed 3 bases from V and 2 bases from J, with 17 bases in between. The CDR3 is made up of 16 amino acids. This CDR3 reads CASSSLWGGLNTEAFF. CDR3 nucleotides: TGCGCCAGCAGCTCCCTTTGGGGGGGGCTTAACACTGAAGCTTTCTTT.

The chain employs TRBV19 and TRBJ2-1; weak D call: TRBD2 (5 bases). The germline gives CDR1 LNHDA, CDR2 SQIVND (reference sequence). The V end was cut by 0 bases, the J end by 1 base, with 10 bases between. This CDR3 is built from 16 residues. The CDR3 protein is CASSIDLGESYNEQFF. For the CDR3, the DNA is TGTGCCAGTAGTATAGATCTTGGGGAGTCCTACAATGAGCAGTTCTTC.

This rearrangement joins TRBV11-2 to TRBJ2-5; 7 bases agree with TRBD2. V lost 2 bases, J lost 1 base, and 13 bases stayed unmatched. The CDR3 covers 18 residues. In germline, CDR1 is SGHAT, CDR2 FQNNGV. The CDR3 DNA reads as TGTGCCAGCAGCTTAAGAGCGGGAATTACGGCCCCCCAAGAGACCCAGTACTTC. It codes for CASSLRAGITAPQETQYF.

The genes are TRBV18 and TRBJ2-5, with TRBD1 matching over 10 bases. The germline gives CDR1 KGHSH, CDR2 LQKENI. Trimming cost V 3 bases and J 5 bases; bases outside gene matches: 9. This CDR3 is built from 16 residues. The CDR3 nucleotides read TGTGCCAGCTCACCCCCCCGGGGACAGGGGCCCGAGACCCAGTACTTC. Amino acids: CASSPPRGQGPETQYF.

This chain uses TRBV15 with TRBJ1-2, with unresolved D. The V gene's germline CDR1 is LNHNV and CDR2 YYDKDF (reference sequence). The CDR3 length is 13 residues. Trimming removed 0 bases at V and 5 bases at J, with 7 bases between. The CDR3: CATSRDQVYGYTF. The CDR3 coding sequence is TGTGCCACCAGCAGAGATCAGGTGTATGGCTACACCTTC. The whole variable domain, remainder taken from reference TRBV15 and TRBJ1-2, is DAMVIQNPRYQVTQFGKPVTLSCSQTLNHNVMYWYQQKSSQAPKLLFHYYDKDFNNEADTPDNFQSRRPNTSFCFLDIRSPGLGDTAMYLCATSRDQVYGYTFGSGTRLTVV.

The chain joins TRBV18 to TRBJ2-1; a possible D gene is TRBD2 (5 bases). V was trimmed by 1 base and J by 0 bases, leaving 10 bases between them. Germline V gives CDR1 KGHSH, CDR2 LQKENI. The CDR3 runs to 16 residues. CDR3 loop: CASSPRDGSSYNEQFF. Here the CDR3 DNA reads TGTGCCAGCTCACCACGGGATGGGAGCTCCTACAATGAGCAGTTCTTC.

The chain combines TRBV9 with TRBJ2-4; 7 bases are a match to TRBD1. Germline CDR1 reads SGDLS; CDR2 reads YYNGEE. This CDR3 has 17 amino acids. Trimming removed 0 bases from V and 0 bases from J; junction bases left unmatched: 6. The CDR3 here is CASSVGDSMLAKNIQYF. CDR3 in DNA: TGTGCCAGCAGCGTAGGGGACAGTATGCTAGCCAAAAACATTCAGTACTTC.

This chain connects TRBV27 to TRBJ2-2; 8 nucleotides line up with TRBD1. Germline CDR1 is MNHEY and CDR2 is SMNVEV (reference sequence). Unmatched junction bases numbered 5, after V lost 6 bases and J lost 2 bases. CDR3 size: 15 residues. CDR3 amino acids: CASRYRGSNTGELFF. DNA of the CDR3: TGTGCCAGCAGATACAGGGGGTCCAACACCGGGGAGCTGTTTTTT.

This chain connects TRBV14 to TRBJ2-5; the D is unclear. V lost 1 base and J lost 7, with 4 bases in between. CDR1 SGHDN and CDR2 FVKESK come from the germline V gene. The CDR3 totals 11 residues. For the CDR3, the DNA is TGTGCCAGCAGCCAAGGTGTGACCCAGTACTTC. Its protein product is CASSQGVTQYF.

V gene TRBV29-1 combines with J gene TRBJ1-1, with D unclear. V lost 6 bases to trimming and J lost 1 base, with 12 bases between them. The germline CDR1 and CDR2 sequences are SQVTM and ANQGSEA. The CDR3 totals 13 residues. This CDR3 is CSVKTYENTEAFF. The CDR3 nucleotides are TGCAGCGTCAAGACATACGAGAACACTGAAGCTTTCTTT.

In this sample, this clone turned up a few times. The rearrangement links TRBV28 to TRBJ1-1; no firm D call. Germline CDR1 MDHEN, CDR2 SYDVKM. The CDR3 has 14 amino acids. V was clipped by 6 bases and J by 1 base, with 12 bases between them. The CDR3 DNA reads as TGTGCCAGCAGCCCTGGGTGGGGGAACACTGAAGCTTTCTTT. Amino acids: CASSPGWGNTEAFF. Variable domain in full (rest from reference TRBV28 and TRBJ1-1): DVKVTQSSRYLVKRTGEKVFLECVQDMDHENMFWYRQDPGLGLRLIYFSYDVKMKEKGDIPEGYSVSREKKERFSLILESASTNQTSMYLCASSPGWGNTEAFFGQGTRLTVV.

CDR3 protein: CASSLQGYEQYF. The CDR3 nucleotides are TGTGCCAGCAGCTTACAGGGCTACGAGCAGTACTTC. V and J are TRBV5-5 and TRBJ2-7; the D gene is possibly TRBD1 (6 bases). V gave up 2 bases and J gave up 3 bases, with 6 bases separating them. This CDR3 spans 12 amino acids. Germline V CDR1 and CDR2: SGHKS, YYEKEE (reference sequence). The variable domain in full, completed from reference TRBV5-5 and TRBJ2-7, reads DAGVTQSPTHLIKTRGQQVTLRCSPISGHKSVSWYQQVLGQGPQFIFQYYEKEERGRGNFPDRFSARQFPNYSSELNVNALLLGDSALYLCASSLQGYEQYFGPGTRLTVT.

CDR3 DNA: TGTGCCAGCAGCCAAGCTTGGGGCACAGATACGCAGTATTTT. Translated: CASSQAWGTDTQYF. The chain uses TRBV14 and TRBJ2-3; D not resolved. Deletions cut 1 base from V and 1 base from J, with 6 bases between. Germline V gives CDR1 SGHDN, CDR2 FVKESK. The CDR3 sequence is 14 residues long. The full variable domain, completed using reference TRBV14 and TRBJ2-3, is EAGVTQFPSHSVIEKGQTVTLRCDPISGHDNLYWYRRVMGKEIKFLLHFVKESKQDESGMPNNRFLAERTGGTYSTLKVQPAELEDSGVYFCASSQAWGTDTQYFGPGTRLTVL.

The CDR3 nucleotides read TGTGCCAGCACCCCCATAGCGGGAGCTAACGAGCAGTACTTC. Its protein product is CASTPIAGANEQYF. The rearrangement uses TRBV6-5 and TRBJ2-5; the match to TRBD2 covers 9 bases. The end of the DNA fits TRBJ2-7 better, so the J call may be wrong. Germline V gene sequence: CDR1 MNHEY, CDR2 SVGAGI. CDR3 length: 14 amino acids.

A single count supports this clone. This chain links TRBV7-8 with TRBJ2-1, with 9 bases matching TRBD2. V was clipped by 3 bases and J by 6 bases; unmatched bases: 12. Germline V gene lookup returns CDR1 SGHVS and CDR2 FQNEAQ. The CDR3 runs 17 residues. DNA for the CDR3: TGTGCCAGCAGCTTCCCCCTATATGCGGGAGGGTTCAATGAGCAGTTCTTC. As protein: CASSFPLYAGGFNEQFF.

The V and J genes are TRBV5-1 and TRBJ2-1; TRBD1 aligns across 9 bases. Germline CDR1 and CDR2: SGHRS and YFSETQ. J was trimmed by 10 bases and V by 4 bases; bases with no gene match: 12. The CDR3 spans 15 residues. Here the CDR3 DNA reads TGCGCCAGCAGCCCCGGGACAGGGCCCGCTCGGGAGCAGTTCTTC. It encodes CASSPGTGPAREQFF.

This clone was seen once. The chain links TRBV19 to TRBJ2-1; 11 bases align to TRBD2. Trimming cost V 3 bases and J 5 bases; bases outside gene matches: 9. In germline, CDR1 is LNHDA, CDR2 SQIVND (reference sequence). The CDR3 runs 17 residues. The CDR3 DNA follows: TGTGCCAGTAGTATCTACCCGACTAGCGGGATTCACAATGAGCAGTTCTTC. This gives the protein CASSIYPTSGIHNEQFF.

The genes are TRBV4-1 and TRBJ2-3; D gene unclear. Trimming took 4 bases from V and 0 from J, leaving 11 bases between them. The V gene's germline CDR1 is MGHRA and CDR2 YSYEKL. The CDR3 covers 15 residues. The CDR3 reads CASSRVPASTDTQYF. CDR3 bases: TGCGCCAGCAGCCGCGTCCCTGCTAGCACAGATACGCAGTATTTT.

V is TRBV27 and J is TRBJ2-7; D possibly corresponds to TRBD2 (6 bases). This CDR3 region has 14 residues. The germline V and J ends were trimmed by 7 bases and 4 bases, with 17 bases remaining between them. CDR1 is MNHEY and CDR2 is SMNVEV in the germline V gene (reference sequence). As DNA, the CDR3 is TGTGCCAGCACGTCCTGGCGGACTAAATACGAGCAGTACTTC. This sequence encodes CASTSWRTKYEQYF.

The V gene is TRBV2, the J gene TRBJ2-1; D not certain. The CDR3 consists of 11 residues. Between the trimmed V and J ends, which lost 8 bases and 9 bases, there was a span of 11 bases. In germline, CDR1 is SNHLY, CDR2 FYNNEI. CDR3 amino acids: CASPQYGEQFF. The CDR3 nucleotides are TGTGCCAGCCCCCAATACGGTGAGCAGTTCTTC.

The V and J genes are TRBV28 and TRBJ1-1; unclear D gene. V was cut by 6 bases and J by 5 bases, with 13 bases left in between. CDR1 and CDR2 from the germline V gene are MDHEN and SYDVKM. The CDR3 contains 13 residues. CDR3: CASSLGKRTEAFF. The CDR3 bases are TGTGCCAGCAGCCTAGGGAAGCGGACTGAAGCTTTCTTT.

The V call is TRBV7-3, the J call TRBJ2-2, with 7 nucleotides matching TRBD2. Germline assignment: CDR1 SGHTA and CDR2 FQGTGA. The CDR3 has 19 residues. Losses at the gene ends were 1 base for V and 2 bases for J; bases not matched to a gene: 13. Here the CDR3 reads CASSLMSLAGISNTGELFF. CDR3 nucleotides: TGTGCCAGCAGCTTAATGTCCTTAGCGGGTATCTCTAACACCGGGGAGCTGTTTTTT.

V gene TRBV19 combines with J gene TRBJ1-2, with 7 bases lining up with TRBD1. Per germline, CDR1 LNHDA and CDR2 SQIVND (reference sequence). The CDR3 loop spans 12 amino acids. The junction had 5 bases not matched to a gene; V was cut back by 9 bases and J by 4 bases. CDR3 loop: CASAGQPYGYTF. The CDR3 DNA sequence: TGTGCCAGCGCGGGACAGCCCTATGGCTACACCTTC.